What follows describes a single T cell receptor beta chain. The antigen is undetermined. The germline V gene encodes CDR1 SGHNT and CDR2 YYREEE (reference sequence). The germline V and J ends were trimmed by 1 base and 8 bases, with 7 bases remaining between them. The CDR3 length is 12 residues. Generated by immunoSEQ multiplex PCR, the TCRdb table keeps only in-frame clones and is missing some. There are millions of clones in the sample; 80% to 95% occur only once, and about 0.41% lies in the top ten. CD45RA+ naive and CD45RA-negative memory subsets were separated from CD4+ cells. This sample was included in a study of shared clonotypes between healthy human individuals. Study-wide context: Participating donors consisted of two women and three men aged 18 to 49.

General observations from the study: Owing to a small donor count, the genetic and exposure-history diversity represented was limited.

The chain links TRBV5-4 to TRBJ2-1; D remains unclear. The TCR sequence derives from a man aged 18 to 30 in good health. Some clones in this sample may be carry-over from other donors' samples. Sequencing was performed on naive CD4+ T cells from PBMCs. Stated subset: CD45RA+ positively selected. The chain's CDR3 is CASSLYGDEQFF. The CDR3 bases are TGTGCCAGCAGCTTGTATGGGGATGAGCAGTTCTTC.